The source of this T cell receptor beta chain is a study of T-cell memory formation after mild COVID-19. Trimming shortened V by 3 bases and J by 0 bases, and 6 bases separated the two germline ends. CDR3 length equals 13 residues. The germline gives CDR1 SGHRS, CDR2 YFSETQ. About this clonotype itself: Antigen: not known.

cDNA libraries for TCR alpha and TCR beta, carrying sample barcodes and UMIs, came from 5'RACE with constant-segment primers. TCRdb fed the 5' RACE reads into MiXCR, producing one record per CDR3 protein. The sample includes 300,000 to 350,000 distinct CDR3 sequences, 13% to 15% of them seen just once. Findings and caveats of the study: Clones shrinking from day 15 to 85 showed even CD4/CD8 mixes; later expanders tilted CD4+. Several responding clones turned up in pre-infection memory, indicating that cross-reactive memory may have taken part.

Material for sequencing was PBMCs or a T cell subset sorted from them (not recorded which). The source of this sequence is a man aged 18 to 29 who had mild COVID-19 (a few samples of this study predate the infection). Cell type and time point are not known. J is TRBJ1-1 and V is TRBV5-1, with D uncertain. The CDR3 region is CASSSVVNTEAFF. The CDR3 DNA is TGCGCCAGCAGCTCGGTGGTGAACACTGAAGCTTTCTTT.